This TCR beta chain derives from a study of T cell repertoires in cytomegalovirus infection. Study overall: Well-studied HLA-B-restricted CMV epitopes were used in the study alongside recently identified HLA-C-restricted ones. TCR beta signatures that were public indicated CMV infection and matching HLA type.

This clonotype was seen at least ten times. Its antigen is as yet unknown. From germline, CDR1 is SGHTA and CDR2 FQGNSA. The V segment lost 5 bases and the J segment 2 bases; nucleotides outside the gene matches: 13. The CDR3 loop spans 19 amino acids. Using its own MiXCR run on the reads, TCRdb lists one record per CDR3 protein. The table records 700,000 to 950,000 distinct CDR3 sequences, approximately 30% of them present only once. The specimen comprised cultured CD8+ T cells from PBMCs, sampled from culture after CMV antigen stimulation. The rearrangement links TRBV7-2 to TRBJ2-3; TRBD2 aligns across 13 bases. This clonotype was obtained from a human donor in good health (CMV status not recorded). Some clones in this sample may be carry-over from other donors' samples. The chain's CDR3 is CASSPRVLGTSGVTDTQYF. CDR3 bases: TGTGCCAGCAGCCCCCGGGTGTTGGGGACTAGCGGGGTCACAGATACGCAGTATTTT.